These 28 T cell receptor beta chains originate from one sample sequenced in a study of vaccination effects on CD4 cells after COVID-19. Viral peptide pool expansion of antigen-specific CD4+ T cells preceded sequencing in the ViraFEST assay. CD4+ T cells were isolated after approximately 10 days of culture. The person acquired a PCR-confirmed SARS-CoV-2 infection between March and December 2020. The vaccine given was either BNT162b2 or mRNA-1273, in two doses. Sequencing used immunoSEQ multiplex PCR; TCRdb keeps in-frame clones, though not all of them. Of about 13,000 clones in the sample, approximately 73% are singletons; the top ten hold roughly 33%. These receptors have no identified antigens. Sample: CD4+ T cells from PBMCs cultured with HCoV-NL63 spike peptides, taken after COVID-19 vaccination. The source is a human donor who had a prior SARS-CoV-2 infection.

Sample share makes this clone medium-sized. The sample has other DNA sequences that encode this CDR3 too. The chain employs TRBV7-2 and TRBJ2-5; D unresolved. This CDR3 is 13 amino acids long. Trimming removed 2 bases from V and 5 bases from J, with 9 bases in between. Germline V gene data show CDR1 as SGHTA and CDR2 as FQGNSA. The CDR3 sequence is CASSLSLGETQYF. Written as DNA, the CDR3 is TGTGCCAGCAGCTTATCCCTGGGGGAGACCCAGTACTTC. Combining the CDR3 with reference TRBV7-2 and TRBJ2-5 gives the whole variable domain GAGVSQSPSNKVTEKGKDVELRCDPISGHTALYWYRQSLGQGLEFLIYFQGNSAPDKSGLPSDRFSAERTGGSVSTLTIQRTQQEDSAVYLCASSLSLGETQYFGPGTRLLVL.

This clone was picked up a small number of times. The chain combines TRBV19 with TRBJ2-2, with 7 bases fitting TRBD1. Germline CDR1 is LNHDA and CDR2 is SQIVND (reference sequence). The CDR3 covers 15 residues. J was trimmed by 4 bases and V by 6 bases; bases with no gene match: 8. The DNA for the CDR3 is TGTGCCAGTAGGAAAGGCCAGGGGGTCACCGGGGAGCTGTTTTTT. Its translation: CASRKGQGVTGELFF.

V and J are TRBV9 and TRBJ1-3, with a weak D call TRBD1 (6 bases). V was clipped by 1 base and J by 2 bases, with 10 bases between them. This CDR3 contains 15 residues. Germline-derived CDR1 and CDR2 are SGDLS and YYNGEE. CDR3 loop: CASSVQQGTGNTIYF. CDR3 bases: TGTGCCAGCAGCGTACAACAGGGTACTGGAAACACCATATATTTT.

This clone was counted only a few times. V gene TRBV6-5 combines with J gene TRBJ1-2; D remains unclear. The length of the CDR3 is 14 residues. Per the germline V gene, CDR1 is MNHEY and CDR2 is SVGAGI. Trimming left V 2 bases short and J 4 bases short, with 11 bases between. This CDR3 is CASSYLLFPYGYTF. CDR3 DNA sequence: TGTGCCAGCAGTTACCTTCTCTTTCCCTATGGCTACACCTTC.

The chain carries TRBV30 and TRBJ2-2; D uncertain. The V end lost 2 bases, the J end lost 5 bases, and 9 bases lay between the germline ends. This CDR3 is 13 amino acids long. CDR1 is GTSNPN, CDR2 SVGIG, per germline (reference sequence). In DNA form, the CDR3 reads TGTGCCTGGAGTAGCTTGGGAACCGGGGAGCTGTTTTTT. Translating it yields CAWSSLGTGELFF.

The chain carries TRBV7-2 and TRBJ2-7; 8 bases are a match to TRBD2. The germline CDR1 and CDR2 sequences are SGHTA and FQGNSA. The CDR3 is 17 amino acids. The V gene end was trimmed by 5 bases and the J gene end by 0 bases; junction bases not matched to a gene: 12. CDR3 nucleotide sequence: TGTGCCAGCAGCCCGGACCTACTAAGCGGGGGCTCCTACGAGCAGTACTTC. Protein: CASSPDLLSGGSYEQYF.

This clone came up a few times. The chain links TRBV30 to TRBJ1-2; 9 bases agree with TRBD1. Germline V gene lookup returns CDR1 GTSNPN and CDR2 SVGIG (reference sequence). V shed 0 bases and J 5 bases; nucleotides not matched to a gene: 4. The CDR3 consists of 14 residues. CDR3 protein: CAWSVDRGLYGYTF. The CDR3 DNA follows: TGTGCCTGGAGTGTTGACAGGGGGTTGTATGGCTACACCTTC.

V and J are TRBV6-2 or TRBV6-3 and TRBJ2-7; TRBD1 matches at 7 bases. The J segment lost 2 bases and the V segment lost 2 bases, leaving 9 bases of the junction unmatched. The CDR3 spans 16 residues. From germline, CDR1 is MNHEY and CDR2 SVGEGT. CDR3 amino acids: CASSYLGTVKPYEQYF. In DNA, the CDR3 is TGTGCCAGCAGTTACCTCGGGACAGTGAAACCCTACGAGCAGTACTTC.

This clone was seen more than once but under ten times. The chain has TRBV2 and TRBJ1-2, with TRBD1 as a possible D gene (5 bases). Germline assignment: CDR1 SNHLY and CDR2 FYNNEI. CDR3 size: 14 residues. Trimming removed 5 bases at V and 8 bases at J, with 18 bases between. For the CDR3, the DNA is TGTGCCAGCAGTCTGACCGGGGACTACCTCGGCTACACCTTC. This gives the protein CASSLTGDYLGYTF.

V and J are TRBV2 and TRBJ1-5; TRBD1 aligns across 9 bases. The CDR3 runs 16 residues. V gave up 4 bases and J gave up 6 bases; unmatched junction bases: 10. In germline, CDR1 is SNHLY, CDR2 FYNNEI. The CDR3 reads CASSGVPRQGGQPQHF. The CDR3 DNA follows: TGTGCCAGCAGTGGGGTGCCGCGACAGGGGGGTCAGCCCCAGCATTTT.

The V call is TRBV9, the J call TRBJ2-7; the D gene is possibly TRBD2 (5 bases). With 0 bases removed from V and 6 bases from J, the gap between germline ends came to 13 bases. The CDR3 runs 14 residues. CDR1 and CDR2 (germline): SGDLS, YYNGEE. CDR3 region: CASSVASLGSEQYF. DNA of the CDR3: TGTGCCAGCAGCGTAGCTAGCCTCGGTTCCGAGCAGTACTTC.

The V gene is TRBV25-1, the J gene TRBJ2-2, with D possibly matching TRBD2 (6 bases). The V gene's germline CDR1 is MGHDK and CDR2 SYGVNS. The CDR3 loop spans 15 amino acids. V was trimmed by 4 bases and J by 2 bases, leaving 11 bases between them. The CDR3 is CASSVGTFNTGELFF. The CDR3 DNA reads as TGTGCCAGCAGTGTCGGGACTTTCAACACCGGGGAGCTGTTTTTT. The full variable domain, completed using reference TRBV25-1 and TRBJ2-2, is EADIYQTPRYLVIGTGKKITLECSQTMGHDKMYWYQQDPGMELHLIHYSYGVNSTEKGDLSSESTVSRIRTEHFPLTLESARPSHTSQYLCASSVGTFNTGELFFGEGSRLTVL.

This clone has a handful of counts. J is TRBJ1-2 and V is TRBV9; D is ambiguous. Per germline, CDR1 SGDLS and CDR2 YYNGEE. The germline V and J ends were trimmed by 4 bases and 7 bases, with 20 bases remaining between them. The CDR3 spans 15 residues. The CDR3 DNA reads TGTGCCAGCAGCCTCCGCCGGATTGGGATTTGTGGCTACACCTTC. This gives the protein CASSLRRIGICGYTF.

This sequence joins TRBV27 and TRBJ2-5, with a tentative D call TRBD1 (5 bases). The V end was cut by 3 bases, the J end by 2 bases, with 7 bases between. Per germline, CDR1 MNHEY and CDR2 SMNVEV (reference sequence). The CDR3 is 13 residues long. This CDR3 reads CASSLTDQETQYF. CDR3 DNA sequence: TGTGCCAGCAGTTTGACAGATCAAGAGACCCAGTACTTC.

The rearrangement links TRBV6-2 or TRBV6-3 to TRBJ1-2, with D possibly matching TRBD1 (5 bases). Germline-derived CDR1 and CDR2 are MNHEY and SVGEGT. V lost 5 bases to trimming and J lost 4 bases, with 8 bases between them. CDR3 length: 12 amino acids. In nucleotides, the CDR3 is TGTGCCAGCAGTAAGACAGTCTATGGCTACACCTTC. Protein sequence: CASSKTVYGYTF.

The V gene is TRBV6-5, the J gene TRBJ1-2; 7 nucleotides agree with TRBD1. Germline lookup yields CDR1 MNHEY and CDR2 SVGAGI. The CDR3 is 13 residues long. V was pared by 7 bases and J by 4 bases, with 6 bases of the junction left unmatched. The CDR3 protein is CASNNRGPYGYTF. CDR3 nucleotides: TGTGCCAGCAACAACAGGGGACCCTATGGCTACACCTTC.

This sequence joins TRBV5-1 and TRBJ2-3; a weak D match, TRBD2 (6 bases). The germline V gene has CDR1 SGHRS and CDR2 YFSETQ. The CDR3 consists of 12 residues. Trimming stripped 4 bases from V and 8 bases from J, with 11 bases between. The CDR3 sequence: CASSEDGGTQYF. As DNA, the CDR3 is TGCGCCAGCAGCGAGGACGGGGGTACGCAGTATTTT. Complete variable domain (other parts from reference TRBV5-1 and TRBJ2-3): KAGVTQTPRYLIKTRGQQVTLSCSPISGHRSVSWYQQTPGQGLQFLFEYFSETQRNKGNFPGRFSGRQFSNSRSEMNVSTLELGDSALYLCASSEDGGTQYFGPGTRLTVL.

This chain links TRBV29-1 with TRBJ2-1, with 13 bases lining up with TRBD2. Germline V gene sequence: CDR1 SQVTM, CDR2 ANQGSEA. Losses at the gene ends were 4 bases for V and 4 bases for J; bases not matched to a gene: 1. CDR3 length: 14 amino acids. This chain's CDR3 is CSVGTSGRYNEQFF. In nucleotides, the CDR3 is TGCAGCGTTGGGACTAGCGGGAGATACAATGAGCAGTTCTTC.

This clone has more than one count but fewer than ten. The gene calls are TRBV7-9 and TRBJ2-7, with 8 bases that match TRBD2. The CDR3 has 16 residues. After removal of 4 bases from V and 12 bases from J, the junction contained 20 bases not matched to a gene. The germline V gene has CDR1 SEHNR and CDR2 FQNEAQ (reference sequence). For the CDR3, the DNA is TGTGCCAGCAGCTCGACCCAGCGGGAGAGTTTGTGGGGCTTGTACTTC. This translates into CASSSTQRESLWGLYF.

This clone has a handful of counts. Other DNA sequences within the sample encode an identical CDR3. This chain uses TRBV5-1 with TRBJ2-3; perhaps TRBD1 as D (6 bases). CDR1 and CDR2 (germline): SGHRS, YFSETQ. V was pared by 2 bases and J by 4 bases, with 11 bases between. The CDR3 has 14 residues. This chain's CDR3 is CASSLGQQADTQYF. In nucleotides, the CDR3 is TGCGCCAGCAGCTTAGGACAGCAAGCAGATACGCAGTATTTT.

The chain combines TRBV25-1 with TRBJ2-3, with D perhaps matching TRBD1 (5 bases). Germline loops: CDR1 MGHDK, CDR2 SYGVNS. The V gene lost 4 bases and the J gene lost 0 bases, with 14 bases spanning the gap. The CDR3 loop spans 16 amino acids. Here the CDR3 reads CASSGIRGRSTDTQYF. CDR3 DNA sequence: TGTGCCAGCAGTGGGATTAGGGGCCGCAGCACAGATACGCAGTATTTT.

The sample holds one count of this clone. The chain links TRBV18 to TRBJ1-4; unclear D gene. The length of the CDR3 is 13 residues. V dropped 6 bases and J dropped 4 bases, with 9 bases sitting between them. The germline V gene has CDR1 KGHSH and CDR2 LQKENI. This chain's CDR3 is CASSRTGNEKLFF. For the CDR3, the DNA is TGTGCCAGCTCGAGGACGGGTAATGAAAAACTGTTTTTT. Drawing the rest from reference TRBV18 and TRBJ1-4, the complete variable domain is NAGVMQNPRHLVRRRGQEARLRCSPMKGHSHVYWYRQLPEEGLKFMVYLQKENIIDESGMPKERFSAEFPKEGPSILRIQQVVRGDSAAYFCASSRTGNEKLFFGSGTQLSVL.

The chain employs TRBV4-1 and TRBJ1-2, with 8 bases aligning to TRBD1. The CDR3 is made up of 18 amino acids. The germline V gene has CDR1 MGHRA and CDR2 YSYEKL. V dropped 3 bases and J dropped 2; count of bases not matched to a gene: 14. CDR3 region: CASSQTLKKDRGNYGYTF. The CDR3 nucleotides are TGCGCCAGCAGCCAGACCCTAAAAAAAGACAGGGGAAACTATGGCTACACCTTC.

This clone was recorded a few times. The rearrangement joins TRBV7-3 to TRBJ2-5, with TRBD1 matching 10 bases. V was clipped by 5 bases and J by 5 bases; unmatched bases: 2. The CDR3 loop spans 13 amino acids. CDR1 SGHTA and CDR2 FQGTGA come from the germline V gene. The CDR3 bases are TGTGCCAGCAGCCGGACAGGGGGGGAGACCCAGTACTTC. This gives the protein CASSRTGGETQYF.

This clone occurred a few times. J is TRBJ1-4 and V is TRBV7-9; 8 nucleotides align to TRBD1. The CDR3 has 16 amino acids. V lost 5 bases to trimming and J lost 4 bases; unmatched junction nucleotides: 9. Germline CDR1 reads SEHNR; CDR2 reads FQNEAQ (reference sequence). The CDR3 loop is CASSNLDRGLNEKLFF. CDR3 coding DNA: TGTGCCAGCAGCAACCTCGACAGGGGCCTTAATGAAAAACTGTTTTTT.

V usage is TRBV11-3 and J usage is TRBJ2-5; D call uncertain. Deletions cut 0 bases from V and 5 bases from J, with 10 bases between. The CDR3 consists of 14 residues. In germline, CDR1 is SGHNT, CDR2 YENEEA. The CDR3 DNA reads TGTGCCAGCAGCTTAGATCGGTGGTCGGAGACCCAGTACTTC. It codes for CASSLDRWSETQYF.

This clone was seen more than once but under ten times. The V call is TRBV2, the J call TRBJ2-2; possible D gene TRBD2, 5 bases. With 4 bases removed from V and 4 bases from J, the gap between germline ends came to 13 bases. Per germline, CDR1 SNHLY and CDR2 FYNNEI. This CDR3 comprises 15 residues. Here the CDR3 DNA reads TGTGCCAGCAGTGTTCGAGGGAGTGGCACCGGGGAGCTGTTTTTT. This sequence encodes CASSVRGSGTGELFF.

The chain carries TRBV6-2 or TRBV6-3 and TRBJ2-5; possibly TRBD2 for D (5 bases). The V gene lost 4 bases and the J gene lost 2 bases, with 17 bases spanning the gap. The CDR3 is 16 residues long. Per germline, CDR1 MNHEY and CDR2 SVGEGT. Here the CDR3 reads CASSFGFWRTQETQYF. The CDR3 DNA sequence: TGTGCCAGCAGTTTCGGCTTTTGGCGGACTCAAGAGACCCAGTACTTC.